The 20 T cell receptor beta chains reported below all come from one sample, sequenced in a study of response to subunit inactivated influenza vaccine. TCRdb reprocessed the RT-PCR reads via MiXCR and lists one record per CDR3 protein. Among fewer than 650,000 distinct CDR3 sequences listed, 10% to 15% were seen once. The specimen comprised PBMCs from blood, sampled about 6 weeks after vaccination. The receptors here all came from a man in his fifties or sixties who received an inactivated influenza vaccine.

This clonotype was detected only a few times. V is TRBV24-1 and J is TRBJ2-3; a possible D gene is TRBD2 (5 bases). Germline-derived CDR1 and CDR2 are KGHDR and SFDVKD. This CDR3 contains 14 residues. V shed 1 base and J shed 9 bases, with 13 bases lying between them. The CDR3 DNA reads as TGTGCCACCAGTGATTTTCGGGGATCAGGAACGCAGTATTTT. Protein: CATSDFRGSGTQYF.

There are many counts of this clonotype. This chain joins TRBV4-2 and TRBJ2-2; possible D gene TRBD1, 5 bases. V was shortened by 2 bases and J by 7 bases, with 8 bases between the two germline ends. The length of the CDR3 is 13 residues. Germline lookup yields CDR1 LGHNA and CDR2 YNFKEQ. The DNA for the CDR3 is TGTGCCAGCAGCCAAATGCAGGGCGGGGAGCTGTTTTTT. Translation gives CASSQMQGGELFF.

This clonotype was observed a handful of times. V and J are TRBV7-2 and TRBJ2-5; perhaps TRBD1 as D (6 bases). V dropped 1 base and J dropped 4 bases, with 13 bases sitting between them. The CDR3 spans 15 residues. Germline-derived CDR1 and CDR2 are SGHTA and FQGNSA. The CDR3 loop is CASSLVAGAAETQYF. The CDR3 nucleotides are TGTGCCAGCAGCTTAGTGGCAGGGGCCGCAGAGACCCAGTACTTC.

This clonotype was recorded at least ten times. This chain joins TRBV25-1 and TRBJ2-3, with no clear D. This CDR3 has 11 amino acids. Germline CDR1 reads MGHDK; CDR2 reads SYGVNS. Trimming took off 4 bases at V and 6 bases at J, with 5 bases between the two ends. The CDR3 here is CASSAEDTQYF. CDR3 sequence (DNA): TGTGCCAGCAGTGCGGAGGATACGCAGTATTTT. Supplemented by reference TRBV25-1 and TRBJ2-3, the full variable domain reads EADIYQTPRYLVIGTGKKITLECSQTMGHDKMYWYQQDPGMELHLIHYSYGVNSTEKGDLSSESTVSRIRTEHFPLTLESARPSHTSQYLCASSAEDTQYFGPGTRLTVL.

The rearrangement joins TRBV5-1 to TRBJ2-2; TRBD1 might be the D (6 bases). CDR3 length equals 13 residues. CDR1 and CDR2 (germline): SGHRS, YFSETQ. Trimming shortened V by 4 bases and J by 7 bases, and 11 bases separated the two germline ends. The CDR3 here is CASSNVRGGELFF. The CDR3 nucleotides are TGCGCCAGCAGCAATGTCAGGGGCGGGGAGCTGTTTTTT.

This clonotype was observed a handful of times. The chain combines TRBV15 with TRBJ1-2, with unresolved D. Per germline, CDR1 LNHNV and CDR2 YYDKDF (reference sequence). The CDR3 has 14 amino acids. Trimming pared 5 bases from V and 0 bases from J, leaving 10 bases between. CDR3 nucleotide sequence: TGTGCCACCAGCGGGTACGGTTCTAACTATGGCTACACCTTC. Its translation is CATSGYGSNYGYTF.

This clonotype was seen only a few times. The V call is TRBV6-5, the J call TRBJ2-7; possible D gene TRBD1, 6 bases. The CDR3 covers 15 residues. Germline V gene sequence: CDR1 MNHEY, CDR2 SVGAGI. The V gene lost 0 bases and the J gene lost 0 bases, with 9 bases spanning the gap. The chain's CDR3 is CASSYSMGASYEQYF. The CDR3 DNA follows: TGTGCCAGCAGTTACTCGATGGGGGCCTCCTACGAGCAGTACTTC.

This clonotype was recorded many times. This sequence joins TRBV3-1 and TRBJ1-5; D gene ambiguous. In germline, CDR1 is LGHDT, CDR2 YNNKEL (reference sequence). The CDR3 totals 12 residues. V lost 1 base and J lost 6, with 4 bases in between. This CDR3 reads CASSQGFQPQHF. The CDR3, as DNA: TGTGCCAGCAGCCAAGGTTTTCAGCCCCAGCATTTT. Full variable domain (rest looked up from reference TRBV3-1 and TRBJ1-5): DTAVSQTPKYLVTQMGNDKSIKCEQNLGHDTMYWYKQDSKKFLKIMFSYNNKELIINETVPNRFSPKSPDKAHLNLHINSLELGDSAVYFCASSQGFQPQHFGDGTRLSIL.

V and J are TRBV7-8 and TRBJ2-7, with 11 positions matching TRBD2. Losses at the gene ends were 5 bases for V and 6 bases for J; bases not matched to a gene: 9. The CDR3 has 15 residues. Germline V gene data show CDR1 as SGHVS and CDR2 as FQNEAQ. The CDR3 DNA reads as TGTGCCAGCAGCATCCTCGGGACTAGCGGTCGCGAGCAGTACTTC. Protein product: CASSILGTSGREQYF.

In its sample, this clonotype was seen many times. The V and J genes are TRBV6-5 and TRBJ1-5; unclear D gene. The germline V gene has CDR1 MNHEY and CDR2 SVGAGI. The CDR3 loop spans 15 amino acids. Trimming cost V 2 bases and J 0 bases, with 8 bases left between them. The CDR3 reads CASSYRLDSNQPQHF. The CDR3 nucleotides are TGTGCCAGCAGTTACCGACTGGATAGCAATCAGCCCCAGCATTTT.

The sample holds many counts of this clonotype. The chain has TRBV12-3 or TRBV12-4 and TRBJ2-2; the D is unclear. The CDR3 spans 11 residues. With 7 bases removed from V and 2 bases from J, the gap between germline ends came to 2 bases. The CDR3 DNA reads TGTGCCAGCAAAAACACCGGGGAGCTGTTTTTT. It encodes CASKNTGELFF.

The J gene is TRBJ2-1, the V gene TRBV5-1; D possibly corresponds to TRBD2 (5 bases). The germline V and J ends were trimmed by 4 bases and 0 bases, with 14 bases remaining between them. The CDR3 covers 16 residues. Germline CDR1 SGHRS, CDR2 YFSETQ. The CDR3 bases are TGCGCCAGCAGCCTGGTGTCGGGGTACTCCTACAATGAGCAGTTCTTC. Its translation: CASSLVSGYSYNEQFF.

This rearrangement joins TRBV25-1 to TRBJ2-1; no clear D gene. V was cut by 6 bases and J by 5 bases, with 8 bases left in between. Germline CDR1 MGHDK, CDR2 SYGVNS. The CDR3 runs to 12 residues. The CDR3 DNA is TGTGCCAGCAGCTCCGAGCACAATGAGCAGTTCTTC. Translation: CASSSEHNEQFF.

This clonotype turned up a few times. The chain uses TRBV27 and TRBJ1-5, with D tentatively TRBD1 (5 bases). Between the trimmed V and J ends, which lost 5 bases and 7 bases, there was a span of 18 bases. Germline CDR1 is MNHEY and CDR2 is SMNVEV (reference sequence). This CDR3 contains 15 residues. The CDR3, as DNA: TGTGCCAGCAGTCCCTCGGCAGGGTCAGGCCAGCCCCAGCATTTT. Its translation is CASSPSAGSGQPQHF.

There are many counts of this clonotype. CDR3 region: CATSDTDRAPSTDTQYF. CDR3 DNA: TGTGCCACCAGTGATACGGACAGGGCCCCTAGCACAGATACGCAGTATTTT. The gene calls are TRBV24-1 and TRBJ2-3, with 8 positions matching TRBD1. Germline values: CDR1 KGHDR, CDR2 SFDVKD. V was clipped by 3 bases and J by 0 bases; unmatched bases: 7. The CDR3 is 17 residues long.

In this sample, this clonotype turned up many times. This rearrangement joins TRBV27 to TRBJ1-1; D is uncertain. Germline CDR1 and CDR2: MNHEY and SMNVEV (reference sequence). The V and J ends lost 4 bases and 4 bases respectively, with 16 bases between them. The CDR3 has 15 residues. The CDR3 is CASSSRISVITEAFF. CDR3 sequence (DNA): TGTGCCAGCAGTTCAAGGATTTCGGTGATCACTGAAGCTTTCTTT.

This clonotype turned up a few times. The J gene is TRBJ1-2, the V gene TRBV2; no clear D. Trimming stripped 2 bases from V and 4 bases from J, with 8 bases between. The CDR3 sequence is 13 residues long. The germline gives CDR1 SNHLY, CDR2 FYNNEI. The CDR3 coding sequence is TGTGCCAGCAGTGAACCTTTCCTCTATGGCTACACCTTC. This translates into CASSEPFLYGYTF.

This clonotype was detected only a few times. The J gene is TRBJ2-5, the V gene TRBV7-8, with no clear D. Trimming pared 5 bases from V and 9 bases from J, leaving 10 bases between. The germline gives CDR1 SGHVS, CDR2 FQNEAQ. There are 11 residues in the CDR3. CDR3 in DNA: TGTGCCAGCAGCCCCGGTTCGGCCCAGTACTTC. Its translation: CASSPGSAQYF.

The sample holds a few counts of this clonotype. The V and J genes are TRBV25-1 and TRBJ2-7; possible D gene TRBD1, 5 bases. V gave up 3 bases and J gave up 6 bases, with 12 bases separating them. The CDR3 is made up of 13 amino acids. Germline CDR1 is MGHDK and CDR2 is SYGVNS. CDR3 nucleotides: TGTGCCAGCAGTGACAGGGCGCGCTCCGAGCAGTACTTC. Protein product: CASSDRARSEQYF.

V is TRBV7-2 and J is TRBJ2-5; D call uncertain. With 5 bases removed from V and 2 bases from J, the gap between germline ends came to 12 bases. This CDR3 contains 14 residues. Germline-derived CDR1 and CDR2 are SGHTA and FQGNSA. The CDR3 protein is CASSIGGHQETQYF. The CDR3, as DNA: TGTGCCAGCAGCATTGGCGGTCATCAAGAGACCCAGTACTTC. Looking up the rest from reference TRBV7-2 and TRBJ2-5 gives the full variable domain: GAGVSQSPSNKVTEKGKDVELRCDPISGHTALYWYRQSLGQGLEFLIYFQGNSAPDKSGLPSDRFSAERTGGSVSTLTIQRTQQEDSAVYLCASSIGGHQETQYFGPGTRLLVL.